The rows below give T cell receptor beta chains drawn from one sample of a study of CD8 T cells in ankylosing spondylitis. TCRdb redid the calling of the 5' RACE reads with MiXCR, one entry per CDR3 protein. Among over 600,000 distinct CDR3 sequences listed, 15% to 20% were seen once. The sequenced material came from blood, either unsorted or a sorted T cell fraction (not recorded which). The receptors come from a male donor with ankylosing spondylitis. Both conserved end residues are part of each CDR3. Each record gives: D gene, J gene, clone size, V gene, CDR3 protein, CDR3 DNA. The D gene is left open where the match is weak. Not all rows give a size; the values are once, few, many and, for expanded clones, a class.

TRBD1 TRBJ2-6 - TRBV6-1 CASSGTGGTGANVLTF TGTGCCAGCAGTGGGACAGGGGGAACTGGGGCCAACGTCCTGACTTTC
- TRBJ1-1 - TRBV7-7 CASSLGGRRTEAFF TGTGCTAGCAGCTTGGGGGGGCGGCGCACTGAAGCTTTCTTT
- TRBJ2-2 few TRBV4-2 CASSRGSGGELFF TGTGCCAGCAGCCGCGGTTCTGGCGGGGAGCTGTTTTTT
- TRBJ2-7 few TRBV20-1 CSARALVASSYEQYF TGCAGTGCTAGAGCCCTAGTGGCAAGCTCCTACGAGCAGTACTTC
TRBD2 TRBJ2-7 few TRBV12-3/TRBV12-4 CASSFAGGRGEQYF TGTGCCAGCAGTTTTGCGGGGGGAAGAGGCGAGCAGTACTTC
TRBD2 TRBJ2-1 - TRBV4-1 CASSQVSGVNEQFF TGCGCCAGCAGCCAAGTTAGCGGGGTCAATGAGCAGTTCTTC
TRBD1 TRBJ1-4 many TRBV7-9 CASSFPTGMVSNEKLFF TGTGCCAGCAGCTTCCCGACAGGGATGGTATCTAATGAAAAACTGTTTTTT
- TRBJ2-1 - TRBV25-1 CASSRDEQFF TGTGCCAGCAGTAGGGATGAGCAGTTCTTC
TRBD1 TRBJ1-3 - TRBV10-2 CASSEPGQGNTIYF TGCGCCAGCAGTGAGCCGGGACAGGGAAACACCATATATTTT
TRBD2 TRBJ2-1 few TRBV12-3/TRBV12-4 CASSPYPGTSEYNEQFF TGTGCCAGCAGTCCTTATCCCGGGACTAGCGAATACAATGAGCAGTTCTTC
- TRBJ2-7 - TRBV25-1 CASSESRGSSDYEQYF TGTGCCAGCAGTGAATCCCGAGGCAGCAGTGACTACGAGCAGTACTTC
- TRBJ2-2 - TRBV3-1 CASSQDRGQLGANTGELFF TGTGCCAGCAGCCAAGATAGAGGGCAGTTAGGCGCGAACACCGGGGAGCTGTTTTTT
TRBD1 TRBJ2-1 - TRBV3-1 CASSQTRTGVNEQFF TGTGCCAGCAGCCAAACGAGGACAGGGGTAAATGAGCAGTTCTTC
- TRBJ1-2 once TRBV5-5 CASSLVAGPNYGYTF TGTGCCAGCAGCTTGGTTGCAGGGCCCAACTATGGCTACACCTTC
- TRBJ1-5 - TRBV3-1 CASSQMDQPQHF TGTGCCAGCAGCCAAATGGATCAGCCCCAGCATTTT
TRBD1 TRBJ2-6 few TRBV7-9 CASSSRQGIWANVLTF TGTGCCAGCAGCTCCCGACAGGGCATTTGGGCCAACGTCCTGACTTTC
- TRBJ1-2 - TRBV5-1 CASSPTGLSLYGYTF TGCGCCAGCAGCCCGACGGGTCTCTCCCTCTATGGCTACACCTTC
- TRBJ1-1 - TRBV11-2 CASSLVPGSSTEAFF TGTGCCAGCAGCTTAGTCCCAGGGTCGAGTACTGAAGCTTTCTTT
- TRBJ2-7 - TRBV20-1 CSARDGAPNSYEQYF TGCAGTGCTAGAGACGGGGCCCCGAACTCCTACGAGCAGTACTTC
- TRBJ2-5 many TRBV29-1 CSVDAGFQETQYF TGCAGCGTTGACGCGGGATTCCAAGAGACCCAGTACTTC
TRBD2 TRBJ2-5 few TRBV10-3 CAISDPLAGQTQETQYF TGTGCCATCAGTGACCCACTAGCGGGGCAAACCCAAGAGACCCAGTACTTC
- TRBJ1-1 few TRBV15 CATSRMTNTEAFF TGTGCCACCAGCAGGATGACGAACACTGAAGCTTTCTTT
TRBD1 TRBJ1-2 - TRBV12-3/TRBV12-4 CASSLFDRAHSYTF TGTGCCAGCAGTTTATTCGACAGGGCCCACTCGTACACCTTC
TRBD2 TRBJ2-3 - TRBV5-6 CASSFRGGLADTQYF TGTGCCAGCAGCTTTCGGGGGGGCCTAGCAGATACGCAGTATTTT
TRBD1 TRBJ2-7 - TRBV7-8 CASSSTGPSSYEQYF TGTGCCAGCAGCTCGACAGGGCCCAGCTCCTACGAGCAGTACTTC
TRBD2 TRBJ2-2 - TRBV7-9 CASNPLAGGREELFF TGTGCCAGCAACCCCCTAGCGGGGGGCCGTGAGGAGCTGTTTTTT
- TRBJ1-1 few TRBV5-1 CASSFTGLNMNTEAFF TGCGCCAGCAGCTTCACGGGGCTGAATATGAACACTGAAGCTTTCTTT
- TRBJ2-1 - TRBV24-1 CATSGFNNEQFF TGTGCCACCAGTGGCTTTAACAATGAGCAGTTCTTC
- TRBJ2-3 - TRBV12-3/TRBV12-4 CASRSPGLQTTDTQYF TGTGCCAGCAGGTCGCCGGGATTACAGACGACAGATACGCAGTATTTT
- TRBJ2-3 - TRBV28 CASITPTGGRGTDTQYF TGTGCCAGCATCACTCCGACTGGGGGACGAGGCACAGATACGCAGTATTTT
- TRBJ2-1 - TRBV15 CATSREGATASYNEQFF TGTGCCACCAGCAGAGAAGGGGCGACAGCCTCCTACAATGAGCAGTTCTTC
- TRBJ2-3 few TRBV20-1 CSAIRGSAGDTQYF TGCAGTGCTATAAGGGGGAGCGCCGGAGATACGCAGTATTTT
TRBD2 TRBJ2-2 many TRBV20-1 CSARNAGGPDTGELFF TGCAGTGCTAGAAATGCGGGAGGGCCCGACACCGGGGAGCTGTTTTTT
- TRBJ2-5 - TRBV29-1 CSVAYSLVQTQYF TGCAGCGTTGCGTACAGCCTGGTCCAGACCCAGTACTTC
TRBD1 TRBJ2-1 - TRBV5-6 CASSPTGLGYNEQFF TGTGCCAGCAGCCCGACAGGGTTGGGCTACAATGAGCAGTTCTTC
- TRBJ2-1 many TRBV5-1 CASSPDSYNEQFF TGCGCCAGCTCCCCGGACAGCTACAATGAGCAGTTCTTC
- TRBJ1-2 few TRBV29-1 CSVVDTYGYTF TGCAGCGTTGTAGACACCTATGGCTACACCTTC